This T cell receptor (beta chain) was identified in a study of T cell responses to AZD1222 COVID-19 vaccine. Background on the study: It was second doses at about 4 or about 12 weeks that were pooled. Notes on the study in general: Vaccination with two AZD1222 doses was followed by a rise in Spike-specific TCR breadth and depth. Most donors were white British and more were female, and clonal diversity was possibly underestimated.

The table came from immunoSEQ multiplex PCR; TCRdb's copy has only in-frame clones and leaves some out. The data contain around 84,000 clones, about 84% of them singletons. About this clone: Its antigen is currently unknown.

From germline, CDR1 is KGHSH and CDR2 LQKENI. The CDR3 runs 15 residues. V shed 2 bases and J 4 bases; nucleotides not matched to a gene: 4. This receptor was obtained from an adult in good health. V gene TRBV18 combines with J gene TRBJ2-2; 7 bases are shared with TRBD1. Sequencing used peripheral blood, obtained on day 0 of AZD1222 vaccination. The CDR3: CASSPKGAPTGELFF. The CDR3 DNA reads TGTGCCAGCTCACCAAAGGGGGCGCCCACCGGGGAGCTGTTTTTT. The whole variable domain, remainder taken from reference TRBV18 and TRBJ2-2, is NAGVMQNPRHLVRRRGQEARLRCSPMKGHSHVYWYRQLPEEGLKFMVYLQKENIIDESGMPKERFSAEFPKEGPSILRIQQVVRGDSAAYFCASSPKGAPTGELFFGEGSRLTVL.